Each of the 21 T cell receptor beta chains below was sequenced from the same sample in a study of response to subunit inactivated influenza vaccine. TCRdb redid the calling of the RT-PCR reads with MiXCR, one entry per CDR3 protein. This table holds 530,000 or so distinct CDR3 sequences, 13% to 15% found once. The sample consisted of PBMCs from blood, taken about 13 days after vaccination. These receptors were taken from a man aged 45-65 years who received an inactivated influenza vaccine.

The J gene is TRBJ1-1, the V gene TRBV18; D remains unclear. CDR3 length: 15 residues. From germline, CDR1 is KGHSH and CDR2 LQKENI. Trimming took off 6 bases at V and 3 bases at J, with 17 bases between the two ends. In DNA, the CDR3 is TGTGCCAGCTCCCAGCTAGGGAATCAGGACACTGAAGCTTTCTTT. Its translation: CASSQLGNQDTEAFF.

This clonotype was counted a few times. This chain joins TRBV12-3 or TRBV12-4 and TRBJ2-5; 14 positions match TRBD2. J lost 3 bases, V lost 4 bases, and 4 bases had no gene match. This CDR3 contains 16 residues. CDR3: CASSSRLAGGEETQYF. CDR3 coding DNA: TGTGCCAGCAGTTCCCGACTAGCGGGGGGGGAAGAGACCCAGTACTTC.

At least ten counts were recorded for this clonotype. The chain couples TRBV9 to TRBJ2-5; the D gene is possibly TRBD2 (6 bases). CDR1 is SGDLS, CDR2 YYNGEE, per germline. The CDR3 runs to 16 residues. V was shortened by 0 bases and J by 1 base, with 13 bases between the two germline ends. CDR3: CASSVGVGGLQETQYF. The CDR3 DNA reads as TGTGCCAGCAGCGTAGGGGTGGGAGGCCTCCAAGAGACCCAGTACTTC.

This clonotype was seen more than once but under ten times. The V gene is TRBV6-2 or TRBV6-3, the J gene TRBJ2-5; 7 bases match TRBD1. Germline loops: CDR1 MNHEY, CDR2 SVGEGT. The CDR3 consists of 14 residues. With 8 bases clipped from V and 5 bases from J, the junction kept 11 bases outside the gene matches. The CDR3 DNA sequence: TGTGCCAGCGCCACCGGGACAGCTCTCGAGACCCAGTACTTC. This sequence encodes CASATGTALETQYF.

The gene calls are TRBV28 and TRBJ2-7; unclear D gene. Trimming pared 9 bases from V and 0 bases from J, leaving 18 bases between. CDR3 length: 15 residues. The germline V gene encodes CDR1 MDHEN and CDR2 SYDVKM. The chain's CDR3 is CASTEGPLGSYEQYF. The CDR3 bases are TGTGCCAGTACGGAAGGGCCGCTCGGCTCCTACGAGCAGTACTTC. Full variable domain (outside the CDR3, taken from reference TRBV28 and TRBJ2-7): DVKVTQSSRYLVKRTGEKVFLECVQDMDHENMFWYRQDPGLGLRLIYFSYDVKMKEKGDIPEGYSVSREKKERFSLILESASTNQTSMYLCASTEGPLGSYEQYFGPGTRLTVT.

The table lists this clonotype with many counts. The chain couples TRBV29-1 to TRBJ1-5; no clear D. Germline CDR1 SQVTM, CDR2 ANQGSEA. V was cut by 4 bases and J by 6 bases, with 13 bases left in between. The CDR3 is 13 residues long. The CDR3 bases are TGCAGCGTTGGAGTCAGTGAGAGTCAGCCCCAGCATTTT. Protein sequence: CSVGVSESQPQHF. Combining the CDR3 with reference TRBV29-1 and TRBJ1-5 gives the whole variable domain SAVISQKPSRDICQRGTSLTIQCQVDSQVTMMFWYRQQPGQSLTLIATANQGSEATYESGFVIDKFPISRPNLTFSTLTVSNMSPEDSSIYLCSVGVSESQPQHFGDGTRLSIL.

The V gene is TRBV5-1, the J gene TRBJ2-7, with 10 bases fitting TRBD1. The V segment lost 7 bases and the J segment 4 bases; nucleotides outside the gene matches: 8. The germline V gene has CDR1 SGHRS and CDR2 YFSETQ. CDR3 length: 14 residues. CDR3 in amino acids: CASERRQGAYEQYF. The CDR3 DNA sequence: TGCGCCAGCGAAAGGAGACAGGGGGCTTACGAGCAGTACTTC.

This clonotype occurred a few times. Written as DNA, the CDR3 is TGTGCCAGCAGAAGACAGGGGGATCAGCCCCAGCATTTT. This encodes CASRRQGDQPQHF. The rearrangement uses TRBV6-2 or TRBV6-3 and TRBJ1-5, with TRBD1 identical over 9 bases. This CDR3 region has 13 residues. In germline, CDR1 is MNHEY, CDR2 SVGEGT. V lost 6 bases and J lost 5; bases outside the gene matches: 2.

This clonotype was counted only a few times. The chain carries TRBV27 and TRBJ1-2, with D possibly TRBD1 on 6 matching bases. V lost 4 bases to trimming and J lost 4 bases, with 10 bases between them. The CDR3 runs 13 residues. Germline V CDR1 and CDR2: MNHEY, SMNVEV (reference sequence). This CDR3 is CASSSPTGYGYTF. The CDR3 nucleotides are TGTGCCAGCAGTTCCCCGACAGGCTATGGCTACACCTTC.

This chain uses TRBV5-6 with TRBJ2-7; weak D call: TRBD1 (5 bases). V was trimmed by 7 bases and J by 2 bases, leaving 13 bases between them. The CDR3 length is 13 residues. The germline V gene has CDR1 SGHDT and CDR2 YYEEEE. The chain's CDR3 is CASGTGHTYEQYF. CDR3 nucleotide sequence: TGTGCCAGCGGTACAGGACATACCTACGAGCAGTACTTC.

This clonotype turned up a few times. This sequence joins TRBV7-2 and TRBJ2-7; tentative D call: TRBD1 (6 bases). The CDR3 is 10 residues long. CDR1 and CDR2 from the germline V gene are SGHTA and FQGNSA. CDR3 sequence: CAARGYEQYF. CDR3 bases: TGTGCGGCCAGGGGCTACGAGCAGTACTTC. The full variable domain, in which reference TRBV7-2 and TRBJ2-7 provide the parts outside the CDR3, is GAGVSQSPSNKVTEKGKDVELRCDPISGHTALYWYRQSLGQGLEFLIYFQGNSAPDKSGLPSDRFSAERTGGSVSTLTIQRTQQEDSAVYLCAARGYEQYFGPGTRLTVT.

This clonotype occurred a few times. The chain is built from TRBV29-1 and TRBJ1-5; D is ambiguous. With 5 bases removed from V and 6 bases from J, the gap between germline ends came to 17 bases. Germline values: CDR1 SQVTM, CDR2 ANQGSEA. The CDR3 contains 14 residues. For the CDR3, the DNA is TGCAGCGTTAGGGATATTGAGGGAGCTCAGCCCCAGCATTTT. It is translated as CSVRDIEGAQPQHF.

This rearrangement joins TRBV20-1 to TRBJ1-4; D is possibly TRBD1 (5 bases). Germline CDR1 is DFQATT and CDR2 is SNEGSKA (reference sequence). The V and J ends lost 3 bases and 6 bases respectively, with 26 bases between them. This CDR3 has 18 residues. The CDR3: CSASRDVARAVSDEKLFF. DNA for the CDR3: TGCAGTGCTAGCAGGGACGTGGCCAGAGCCGTTAGCGATGAAAAACTGTTTTTT.

The chain uses TRBV11-2 and TRBJ2-3; 16 nucleotides agree with TRBD2. Germline V gene sequence: CDR1 SGHAT, CDR2 FQNNGV. The V gene end was trimmed by 4 bases and the J gene end by 1 base; junction bases not matched to a gene: 5. The CDR3 runs 18 residues. The CDR3 sequence is CASSSGLAGGRGTDTQYF. Here the CDR3 DNA reads TGTGCCAGCAGCTCGGGACTAGCGGGGGGGCGGGGCACAGATACGCAGTATTTT.

The CDR3 region is CASSSPWGTTNEKLFF. CDR3 bases: TGTGCCAGCAGCTCCCCCTGGGGTACAACTAATGAAAAACTGTTTTTT. The chain is built from TRBV7-2 and TRBJ1-4; no definite D call. Trimming removed 4 bases at V and 0 bases at J, with 12 bases between. The CDR3 extends over 16 amino acids. Germline V gene lookup returns CDR1 SGHTA and CDR2 FQGNSA.

This clonotype was observed many times. The genes are TRBV12-3 or TRBV12-4 and TRBJ1-1, with a weak D call TRBD1 (5 bases). Trimming left V 5 bases short and J 1 base short, with 8 bases between. The CDR3 extends over 13 amino acids. CDR3 nucleotides: TGTGCCAGCAGTCTGACAGAGAACACTGAAGCTTTCTTT. Translating it yields CASSLTENTEAFF.

CDR3 nucleotides: TGTGCCTGGAGTGCGACTAGCTCCTACAATGAGCAGTTCTTC. Its protein is CAWSATSSYNEQFF. This chain connects TRBV30 to TRBJ2-1; TRBD2 is a possible D gene (6 bases). Trimming cost V 1 base and J 0 bases, with 7 bases left between them. Germline V CDR1 and CDR2: GTSNPN, SVGIG (reference sequence). The CDR3 sequence is 14 residues long.

This clonotype was seen repeatedly, ten times or more. The chain is built from TRBV7-6 and TRBJ2-7, with 12 bases identical to TRBD2. Per germline, CDR1 SGHVS and CDR2 FNYEAQ. Germline trimming cut 2 bases from V and 7 bases from J; bases unmatched to any gene: 3. This CDR3 is built from 14 residues. CDR3 bases: TGTGCCAGCAGCTTAAGACTAGCGGGAGATGAGCAGTACTTC. Its protein product is CASSLRLAGDEQYF.

The chain joins TRBV5-4 to TRBJ2-3; possibly TRBD1 for D (6 bases). CDR1 is SGHNT, CDR2 YYREEE, per germline (reference sequence). Trimming cost V 7 bases and J 9 bases, with 18 bases left between them. CDR3 length: 13 residues. CDR3 in amino acids: CASVHQGQGTQYF. CDR3 in DNA: TGTGCCAGCGTGCACCAGGGGCAGGGAACGCAGTATTTT.

The rearrangement joins TRBV29-1 to TRBJ1-3; 8 bases agree with TRBD1. Looked up from germline, CDR1 is SQVTM and CDR2 is ANQGSEA. Trimming took 7 bases from V and 2 from J; bases not matched to a gene: 4. The CDR3 is made up of 13 amino acids. The CDR3 DNA reads as TGCAGCGCTGGACAGGGACCTGGAAACACCATATATTTT. Its protein product is CSAGQGPGNTIYF.

The table lists this clonotype with a few counts. The chain couples TRBV5-1 to TRBJ2-2, with D possibly TRBD2 on 5 matching bases. Germline CDR1 reads SGHRS; CDR2 reads YFSETQ. There are 14 residues in the CDR3. V was shortened by 2 bases and J by 4 bases, with 9 bases between the two germline ends. The CDR3 coding sequence is TGCGCCAGCAGCTTCGGGGATGTCACCGGGGAGCTGTTTTTT. Translated: CASSFGDVTGELFF.